The clone carrying this T cell receptor beta chain was seen a handful of times. MiXCR, run by TCRdb on the RT-PCR reads, gives a single entry per CDR3 protein. The sample shows just under 550,000 distinct CDR3 sequences, approximately 24% of them seen only once. These data belong to a study of response to subunit inactivated influenza vaccine. There are 14 residues in the CDR3. Between the trimmed V and J ends, which lost 6 bases and 1 base, there was a span of 12 bases. The data were also submitted as part of a second study, on T cells expressing NK-cell markers. Turning to that study: The TCR beta cDNA came from 5'RACE template switching with UMIs. There were seven HCMV-seropositive donors and one seronegative donor among the eight sequenced. These clonotypes additionally ranked first within the CD3+CD56-NKG2C+ fraction of a few donors.

The TCR comes from a man in his fifties or sixties who received an inactivated influenza vaccine. The genes are TRBV12-3 or TRBV12-4 and TRBJ1-1; maybe TRBD1 (6 bases). The sample consisted of CD4+ T cells sorted from PBMCs, taken approximately 12 days after vaccination. In nucleotides, the CDR3 is TGTGCCAGCAGGAGTCAGGGGCCGAACACTGAAGCTTTCTTT. This translates into CASRSQGPNTEAFF.